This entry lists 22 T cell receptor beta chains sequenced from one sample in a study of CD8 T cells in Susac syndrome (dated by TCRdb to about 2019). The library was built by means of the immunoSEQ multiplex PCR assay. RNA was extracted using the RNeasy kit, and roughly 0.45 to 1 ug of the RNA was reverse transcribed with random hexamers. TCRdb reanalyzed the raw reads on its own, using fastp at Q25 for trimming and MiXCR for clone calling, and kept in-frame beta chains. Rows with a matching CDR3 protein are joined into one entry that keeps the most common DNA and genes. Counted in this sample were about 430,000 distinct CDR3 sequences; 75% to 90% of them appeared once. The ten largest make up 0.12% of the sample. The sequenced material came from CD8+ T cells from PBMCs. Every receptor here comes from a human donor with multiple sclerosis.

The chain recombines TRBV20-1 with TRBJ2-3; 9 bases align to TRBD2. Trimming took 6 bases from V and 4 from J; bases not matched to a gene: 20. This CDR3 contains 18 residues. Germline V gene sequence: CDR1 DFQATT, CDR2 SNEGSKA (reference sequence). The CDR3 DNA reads TGCAGTGCCTTACCCCCTCCGGGACTAGCTTTTGGCGCAGATACGCAGTATTTT. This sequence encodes CSALPPPGLAFGADTQYF.

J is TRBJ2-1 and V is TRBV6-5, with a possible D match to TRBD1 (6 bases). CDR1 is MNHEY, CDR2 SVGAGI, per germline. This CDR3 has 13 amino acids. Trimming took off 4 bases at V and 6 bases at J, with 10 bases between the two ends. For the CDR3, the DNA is TGTGCCAGCAGTTCACTGGACAGCAATGAGCAGTTCTTC. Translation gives CASSSLDSNEQFF.

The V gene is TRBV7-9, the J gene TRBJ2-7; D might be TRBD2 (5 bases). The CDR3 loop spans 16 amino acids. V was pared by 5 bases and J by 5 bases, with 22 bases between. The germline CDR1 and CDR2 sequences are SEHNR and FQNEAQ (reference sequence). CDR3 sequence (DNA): TGTGCCAGCAGCCTTCAACCGGGATTCGAGTTTGACGAGCAGTACTTC. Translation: CASSLQPGFEFDEQYF.

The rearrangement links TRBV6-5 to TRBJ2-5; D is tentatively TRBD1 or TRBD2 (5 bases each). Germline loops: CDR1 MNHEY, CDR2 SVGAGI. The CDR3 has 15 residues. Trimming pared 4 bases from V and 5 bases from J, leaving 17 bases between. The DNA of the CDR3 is TGTGCCAGCAGTTCGGCTTCGGGGCGCCGGGAGACCCAGTACTTC. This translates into CASSSASGRRETQYF.

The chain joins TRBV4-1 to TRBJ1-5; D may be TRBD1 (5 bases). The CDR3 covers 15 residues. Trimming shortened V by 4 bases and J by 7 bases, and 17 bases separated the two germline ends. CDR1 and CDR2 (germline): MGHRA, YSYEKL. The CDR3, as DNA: TGCGCCAGCAGCCCCAGTTGGGGGTCAGGCCAGCCCCAGCATTTT. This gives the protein CASSPSWGSGQPQHF.

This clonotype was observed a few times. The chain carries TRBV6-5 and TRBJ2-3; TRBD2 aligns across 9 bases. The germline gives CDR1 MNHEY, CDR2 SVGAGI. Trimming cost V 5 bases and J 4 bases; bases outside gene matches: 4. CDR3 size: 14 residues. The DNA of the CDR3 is TGTGCCAGCAGTATTAGCGGGGGCGCAGATACGCAGTATTTT. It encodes CASSISGGADTQYF.

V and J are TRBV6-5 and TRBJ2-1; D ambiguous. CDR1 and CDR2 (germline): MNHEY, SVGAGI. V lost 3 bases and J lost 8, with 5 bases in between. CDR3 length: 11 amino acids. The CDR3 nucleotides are TGTGCCAGCAGTTATGGCCATGAGCAGTTCTTC. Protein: CASSYGHEQFF.

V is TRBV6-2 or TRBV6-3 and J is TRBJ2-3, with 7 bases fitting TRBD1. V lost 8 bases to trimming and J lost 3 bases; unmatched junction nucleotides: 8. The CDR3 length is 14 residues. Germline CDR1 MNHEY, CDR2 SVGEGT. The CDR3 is CASGIGGATDTQYF. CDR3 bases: TGTGCCAGCGGCATAGGGGGCGCGACAGATACGCAGTATTTT.

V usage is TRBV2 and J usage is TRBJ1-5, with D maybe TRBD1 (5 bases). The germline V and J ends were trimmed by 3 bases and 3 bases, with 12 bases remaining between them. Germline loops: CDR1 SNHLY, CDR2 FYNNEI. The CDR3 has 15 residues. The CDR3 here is CASSDQGRLNQPQHF. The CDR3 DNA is TGTGCCAGCAGTGATCAGGGCAGACTCAATCAGCCCCAGCATTTT.

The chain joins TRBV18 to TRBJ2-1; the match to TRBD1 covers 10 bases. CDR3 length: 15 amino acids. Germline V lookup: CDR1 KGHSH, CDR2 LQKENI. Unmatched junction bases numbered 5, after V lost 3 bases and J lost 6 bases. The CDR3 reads CASSPLDRGSNEQFF. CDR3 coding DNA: TGTGCCAGCTCACCTTTGGACAGGGGGTCCAATGAGCAGTTCTTC. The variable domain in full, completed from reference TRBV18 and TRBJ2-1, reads NAGVMQNPRHLVRRRGQEARLRCSPMKGHSHVYWYRQLPEEGLKFMVYLQKENIIDESGMPKERFSAEFPKEGPSILRIQQVVRGDSAAYFCASSPLDRGSNEQFFGPGTRLTVL.

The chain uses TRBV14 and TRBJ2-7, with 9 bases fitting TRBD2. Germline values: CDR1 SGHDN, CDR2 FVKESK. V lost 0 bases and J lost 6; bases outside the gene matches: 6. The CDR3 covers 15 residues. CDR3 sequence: CASSQDSIAGVEQYF. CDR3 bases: TGTGCCAGCAGCCAAGATTCCATAGCGGGGGTCGAGCAGTACTTC.

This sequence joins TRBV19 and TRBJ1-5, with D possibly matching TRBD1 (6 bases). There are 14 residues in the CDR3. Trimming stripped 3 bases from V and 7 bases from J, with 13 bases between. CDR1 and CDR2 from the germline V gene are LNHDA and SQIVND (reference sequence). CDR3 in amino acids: CASSMAGGGQPQHF. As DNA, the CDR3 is TGTGCCAGTAGTATGGCGGGGGGCGGGCAGCCCCAGCATTTT.

This chain's CDR3 is CASNLAGPTNNEQFF. CDR3 DNA: TGCGCCAGCAACTTAGCGGGTCCCACAAACAATGAGCAGTTCTTC. This chain joins TRBV5-1 and TRBJ2-1, with TRBD2 matching over 7 bases. V shed 6 bases, J shed 5 bases, and the junction held 11 bases outside the gene matches. The CDR3 runs to 15 residues. Germline CDR1 and CDR2: SGHRS and YFSETQ.

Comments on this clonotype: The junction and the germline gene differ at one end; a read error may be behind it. CDR3 DNA: TGTGCCAGCGGTTTTACAGAATACAATGAGCAGTTCTTC. Translated: CASGFTEYNEQFF. J is TRBJ2-1 and V is TRBV27; no clear D. This CDR3 has 13 amino acids. Germline CDR1 reads MNHEY; CDR2 reads SMNVEV (reference sequence).

This CDR3 reads CAISEGGGGYNQPQHF. For the CDR3, the DNA is TGTGCCATCAGTGAGGGAGGGGGCGGTTACAATCAGCCCCAGCATTTT. The V and J genes are TRBV10-3 and TRBJ1-5; the match to TRBD1 covers 7 bases. Germline V gene lookup returns CDR1 ENHRY and CDR2 SYGVKD. V trimming: 2 bases; J trimming: 3 bases; junction bases outside the gene matches: 7. The CDR3 spans 16 residues.

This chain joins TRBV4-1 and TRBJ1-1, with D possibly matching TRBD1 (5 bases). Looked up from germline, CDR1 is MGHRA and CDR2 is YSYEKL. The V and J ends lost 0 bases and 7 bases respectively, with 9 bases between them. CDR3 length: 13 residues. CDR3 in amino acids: CASSQEGGIEAFF. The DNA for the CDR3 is TGCGCCAGCAGCCAAGAGGGGGGGATTGAAGCTTTCTTT.

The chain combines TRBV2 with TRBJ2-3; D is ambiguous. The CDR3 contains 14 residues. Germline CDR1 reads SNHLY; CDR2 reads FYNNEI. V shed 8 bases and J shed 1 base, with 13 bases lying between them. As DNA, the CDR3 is TGTGCCAGCGATACAGACACTCGCACAGATACGCAGTATTTT. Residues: CASDTDTRTDTQYF.

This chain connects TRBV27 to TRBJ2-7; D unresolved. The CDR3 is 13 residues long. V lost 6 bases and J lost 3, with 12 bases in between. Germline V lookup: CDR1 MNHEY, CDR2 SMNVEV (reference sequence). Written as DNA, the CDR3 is TGTGCCAGCAGGAAGGGTGATTACTACGAGCAGTACTTC. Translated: CASRKGDYYEQYF.

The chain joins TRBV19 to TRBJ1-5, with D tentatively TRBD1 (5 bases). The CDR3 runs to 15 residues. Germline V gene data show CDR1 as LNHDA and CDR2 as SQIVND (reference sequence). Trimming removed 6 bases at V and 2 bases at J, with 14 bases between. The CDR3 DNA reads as TGTGCCAGTAGAATGGGAGGGGACGGCAATCAGCCCCAGCATTTT. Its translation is CASRMGGDGNQPQHF.

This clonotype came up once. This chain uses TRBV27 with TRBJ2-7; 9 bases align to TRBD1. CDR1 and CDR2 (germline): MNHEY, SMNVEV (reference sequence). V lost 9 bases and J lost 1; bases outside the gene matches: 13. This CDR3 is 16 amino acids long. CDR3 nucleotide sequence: TGTGCCAGTAGCACGTCGGGGACAGGGCGGTCCTACGAGCAGTACTTC. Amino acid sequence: CASSTSGTGRSYEQYF.

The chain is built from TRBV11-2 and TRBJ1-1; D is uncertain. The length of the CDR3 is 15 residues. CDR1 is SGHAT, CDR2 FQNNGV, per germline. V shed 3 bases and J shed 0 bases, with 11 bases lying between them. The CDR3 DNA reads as TGTGCCAGCAGCTTTTCTTCAGGTATGAACACTGAAGCTTTCTTT. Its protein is CASSFSSGMNTEAFF.

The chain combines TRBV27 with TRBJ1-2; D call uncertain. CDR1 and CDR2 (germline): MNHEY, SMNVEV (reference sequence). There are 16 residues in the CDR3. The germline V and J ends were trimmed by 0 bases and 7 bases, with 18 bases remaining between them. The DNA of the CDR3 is TGTGCCAGCAGTTTATCGGCGGATAACCACATCGGTGGCTACACCTTC. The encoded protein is CASSLSADNHIGGYTF.